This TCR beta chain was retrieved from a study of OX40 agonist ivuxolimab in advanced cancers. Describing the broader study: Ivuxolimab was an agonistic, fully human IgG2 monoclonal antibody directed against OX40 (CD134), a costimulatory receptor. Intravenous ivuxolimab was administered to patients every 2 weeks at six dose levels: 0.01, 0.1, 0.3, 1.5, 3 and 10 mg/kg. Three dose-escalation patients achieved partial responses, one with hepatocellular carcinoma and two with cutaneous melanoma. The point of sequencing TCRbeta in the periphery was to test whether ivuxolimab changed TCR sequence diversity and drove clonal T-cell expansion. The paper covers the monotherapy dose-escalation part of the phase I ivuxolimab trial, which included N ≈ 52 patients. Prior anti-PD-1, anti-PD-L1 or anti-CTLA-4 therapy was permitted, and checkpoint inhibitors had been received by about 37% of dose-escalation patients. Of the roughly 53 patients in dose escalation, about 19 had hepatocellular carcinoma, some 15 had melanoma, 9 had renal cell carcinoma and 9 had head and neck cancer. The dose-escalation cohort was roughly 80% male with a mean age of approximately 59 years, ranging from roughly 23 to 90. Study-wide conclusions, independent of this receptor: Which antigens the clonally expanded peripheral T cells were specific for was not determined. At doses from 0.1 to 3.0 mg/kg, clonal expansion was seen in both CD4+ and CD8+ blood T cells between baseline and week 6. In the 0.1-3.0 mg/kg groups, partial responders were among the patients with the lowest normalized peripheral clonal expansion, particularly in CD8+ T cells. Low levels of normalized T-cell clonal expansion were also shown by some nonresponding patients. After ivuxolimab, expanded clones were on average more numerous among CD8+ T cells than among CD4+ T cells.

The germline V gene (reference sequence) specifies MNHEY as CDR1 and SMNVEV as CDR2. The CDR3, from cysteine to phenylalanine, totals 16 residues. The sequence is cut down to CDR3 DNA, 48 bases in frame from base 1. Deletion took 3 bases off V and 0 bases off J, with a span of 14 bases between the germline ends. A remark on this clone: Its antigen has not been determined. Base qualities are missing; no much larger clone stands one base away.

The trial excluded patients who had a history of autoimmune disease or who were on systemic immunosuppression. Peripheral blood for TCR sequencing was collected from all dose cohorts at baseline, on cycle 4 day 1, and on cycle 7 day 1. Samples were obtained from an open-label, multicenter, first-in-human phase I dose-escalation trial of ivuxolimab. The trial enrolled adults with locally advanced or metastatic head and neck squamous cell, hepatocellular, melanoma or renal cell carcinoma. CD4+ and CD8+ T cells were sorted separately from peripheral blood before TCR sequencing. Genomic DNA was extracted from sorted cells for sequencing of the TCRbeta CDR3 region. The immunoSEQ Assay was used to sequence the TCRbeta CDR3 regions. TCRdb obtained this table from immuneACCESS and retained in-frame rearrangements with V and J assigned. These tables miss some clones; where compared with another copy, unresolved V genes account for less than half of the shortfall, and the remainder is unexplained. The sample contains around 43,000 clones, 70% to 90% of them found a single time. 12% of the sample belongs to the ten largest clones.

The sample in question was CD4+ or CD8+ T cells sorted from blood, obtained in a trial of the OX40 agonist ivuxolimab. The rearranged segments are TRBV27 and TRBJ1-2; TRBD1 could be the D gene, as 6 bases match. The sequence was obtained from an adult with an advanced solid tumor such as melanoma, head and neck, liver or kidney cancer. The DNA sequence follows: TGTGCCAGCAGTTTTCTCACGGGACAATCTAACTATGGCTACACCTTC. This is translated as CASSFLTGQSNYGYTF.